These 13 T cell receptor beta chains were sequenced from one sample in a study of blood T cell repertoires in COVID-19. Clones were read by immunoSEQ multiplex PCR, and TCRdb kept only the in-frame ones, dropping some. The table shows roughly 92,000 clones, with roughly 84% occurring only once. Sequenced sample: peripheral blood. The receptors derive from an elderly woman with acute or convalescent COVID-19.

The chain uses TRBV2 and TRBJ1-5; 8 nucleotides agree with TRBD1. With 5 bases clipped from V and 7 bases from J, the junction kept 7 bases outside the gene matches. Germline-derived CDR1 and CDR2 are SNHLY and FYNNEI. The CDR3 spans 14 residues. CDR3 region: CASSKQGEVQPQHF. In DNA form, the CDR3 reads TGTGCCAGCAGTAAACAGGGGGAGGTACAGCCCCAGCATTTT.

The chain recombines TRBV7-9 with TRBJ1-5; 8 bases are a match to TRBD1. The CDR3 length is 14 residues. Germline CDR1 is SEHNR and CDR2 is FQNEAQ (reference sequence). Trimming at V came to 1 base and at J to 6 bases, leaving 2 bases not matched to a gene. The CDR3 bases are TGTGCCAGCAGCTTAGGGACAGGGTTTCAGCCCCAGCATTTT. Translating it yields CASSLGTGFQPQHF. Supplemented by reference TRBV7-9 and TRBJ1-5, the full variable domain reads DTGVSQNPRHKITKRGQNVTFRCDPISEHNRLYWYRQTLGQGPEFLTYFQNEAQLEKSRLLSDRFSAERPKGSFSTLEIQRTEQGDSAMYLCASSLGTGFQPQHFGDGTRLSIL.

This clone was seen once. This rearrangement joins TRBV12-3 or TRBV12-4 to TRBJ1-3; D is unresolved. This CDR3 is 13 amino acids long. Between the trimmed V and J ends, which lost 2 bases and 3 bases, there was a span of 5 bases. CDR3 sequence (DNA): TGTGCCAGCAGTTTACCGTATGGAAACACCATATATTTT. This encodes CASSLPYGNTIYF.

The V call is TRBV6-5, the J call TRBJ1-1; a weak D match, TRBD1 (5 bases). Germline-derived CDR1 and CDR2 are MNHEY and SVGAGI. The CDR3 is 14 residues long. V lost 4 bases and J lost 4, with 13 bases in between. Here the CDR3 DNA reads TGTGCCAGCAGTTCACGTTCGGGGGGCACTGAAGCTTTCTTT. Residues: CASSSRSGGTEAFF.

The chain carries TRBV27 and TRBJ2-7, with D possibly TRBD1 on 5 matching bases. This CDR3 has 14 amino acids. Germline V gives CDR1 MNHEY, CDR2 SMNVEV (reference sequence). The V and J ends lost 3 bases and 5 bases respectively, with 14 bases between them. CDR3 loop: CASSLRPSGNEQYF. The CDR3 DNA reads as TGTGCCAGCAGTTTGCGGCCCTCAGGGAACGAGCAGTACTTC.

The chain combines TRBV19 with TRBJ1-2; no definite D call. CDR3 length equals 14 residues. The V end lost 2 bases, the J end lost 1 base, and 8 bases lay between the germline ends. CDR1 LNHDA and CDR2 SQIVND come from the germline V gene (reference sequence). The CDR3 sequence is CASSIIARNYGYTF. DNA for the CDR3: TGTGCCAGTAGTATAATCGCGCGTAACTATGGCTACACCTTC.

The genes are TRBV6-5 and TRBJ1-2; 10 bases are a match to TRBD1. This CDR3 is built from 14 residues. CDR1 MNHEY and CDR2 SVGAGI come from the germline V gene. Unmatched junction bases numbered 8, after V lost 8 bases and J lost 5 bases. The CDR3 DNA sequence: TGTGCCAGCGGAGCGGACAGGGGGACTTATGGCTACACCTTC. It specifies CASGADRGTYGYTF.

This clone was seen a single time. The rearrangement uses TRBV7-2 and TRBJ2-5; TRBD2 aligns across 8 bases. CDR1 and CDR2 from the germline V gene are SGHTA and FQGNSA. CDR3 length: 14 residues. Trimming cost V 1 base and J 5 bases; bases outside gene matches: 3. The CDR3 coding sequence is TGTGCCAGCAGCTTAGTCGGGGGGGACGAGACCCAGTACTTC. Translating it yields CASSLVGGDETQYF. The variable domain in full, with the rest retrieved from reference TRBV7-2 and TRBJ2-5, is GAGVSQSPSNKVTEKGKDVELRCDPISGHTALYWYRQSLGQGLEFLIYFQGNSAPDKSGLPSDRFSAERTGGSVSTLTIQRTQQEDSAVYLCASSLVGGDETQYFGPGTRLLVL.

This clone was observed once. The V call is TRBV7-2, the J call TRBJ2-5; no clear D gene. Germline V gene lookup returns CDR1 SGHTA and CDR2 FQGNSA. Trimming stripped 1 base from V and 4 bases from J, with 10 bases between. CDR3 length: 14 residues. The CDR3 protein is CASSLGGQRETQYF. As DNA, the CDR3 is TGTGCCAGCAGCTTAGGAGGTCAGAGAGAGACCCAGTACTTC.

This clone showed up just a few times. This rearrangement joins TRBV5-1 to TRBJ2-2, with D uncertain. The V end lost 4 bases, the J end lost 0 bases, and 10 bases lay between the germline ends. The germline V gene has CDR1 SGHRS and CDR2 YFSETQ. The CDR3 has 15 residues. The CDR3 protein is CASSPSRPNTGELFF. DNA for the CDR3: TGCGCCAGCAGCCCCTCGCGGCCGAACACCGGGGAGCTGTTTTTT.

V gene TRBV6-6 combines with J gene TRBJ1-6, with D possibly matching TRBD1 (6 bases). The CDR3 consists of 14 residues. The germline gives CDR1 MNHNY, CDR2 SVGAGI (reference sequence). V dropped 2 bases and J dropped 10 bases, with 12 bases sitting between them. CDR3 nucleotide sequence: TGTGCCAGCAGTTACCTCGACAGGTCATCACCCCTCCACTTT. It encodes CASSYLDRSSPLHF.

The chain recombines TRBV9 with TRBJ2-1, with TRBD1 matching over 8 bases. Germline assignment: CDR1 SGDLS and CDR2 YYNGEE. V was pared by 0 bases and J by 5 bases, with 10 bases of the junction left unmatched. The CDR3 is made up of 17 amino acids. The CDR3 region is CASSVESGGWVNNEQFF. CDR3 nucleotides: TGTGCCAGCAGCGTAGAATCAGGGGGCTGGGTAAACAATGAGCAGTTCTTC.

The V call is TRBV12-5, the J call TRBJ1-2; a weak D match, TRBD1 (6 bases). V lost 7 bases, J lost 4 bases, and 19 bases lay in between. The CDR3 runs to 15 residues. Germline assignment: CDR1 LGHNT and CDR2 FRNRAP. The DNA for the CDR3 is TGTGCTAGTGCCTCGTCGGGGGGCCAGAGCTATGGCTACACCTTC. Its protein product is CASASSGGQSYGYTF.